This T cell receptor beta chain was sequenced in a study of brain T cells in children with intractable seizures. Study-wide findings and caveats: Viral specificity was inferred only from CDR3 similarity; HCMV serostatus was unknown.

Looked up from germline, CDR1 is SGHTA and CDR2 is FQGTGA. V gave up 6 bases and J gave up 5 bases, with 13 bases separating them. The CDR3 has 13 amino acids. The sequenced cases were selected for having the highest brain T cell transcript signatures. Before surgery, patients took at least one anti-epileptic drug. About this clone itself: Its antigen is undetermined.

The repertoire was sequenced with immunoSEQ multiplex PCR; TCRdb's copy has only in-frame clones and lacks some. The sample holds under 45,000 clones, 75% to 95% seen once. The gene calls are TRBV7-3 and TRBJ1-2; D not certain. The source is a girl aged 2 to 10 with tuberous sclerosis and intractable seizures. This sample comprised peripheral blood, obtained at surgery. CDR3 nucleotide sequence: TGTGCCAGCAGAGGAAGGGAGCAGTATGGCTACACCTTC. This gives the protein CASRGREQYGYTF.